The 23 T cell receptor beta chains listed next were all sequenced from one sample in a study of T cells in Graves' hyperthyroidism and ophthalmopathy. Using RNA transcripts as the source, TCR beta CDR3 regions were amplified. The HTBI primer set served for first-round RT-PCR of the TCR CDR3. Each CDR3 protein is one row after TCRdb ran MiXCR on the multiplex PCR reads. The table shows around 440,000 distinct CDR3 sequences, with 15% to 19% occurring only once. Sequenced material: blood. The source is a woman between 18 and 29 years old with Graves' hyperthyroidism.

The V gene is TRBV4-2, the J gene TRBJ2-3; possibly TRBD1 or TRBD2 for D (5 bases each). The CDR3 length is 16 residues. Germline V gives CDR1 LGHNA, CDR2 YNFKEQ. V was shortened by 0 bases and J by 8 bases, with 18 bases between the two germline ends. CDR3 nucleotide sequence: TGTGCCAGCAGCCAAGATCTAACCGGCTTGAGGGGTACGCAGTATTTT. Translation gives CASSQDLTGLRGTQYF.

This clonotype was picked up many times. The CDR3 sequence: CASSFGGSGYNEQFF. CDR3 nucleotides: TGTGCCAGCAGCTTCGGCGGGAGTGGTTACAATGAGCAGTTCTTC. The chain couples TRBV5-5 to TRBJ2-1, with 7 bases identical to TRBD2. The CDR3 covers 15 residues. V trimming: 2 bases; J trimming: 4 bases; junction bases outside the gene matches: 6. Germline V lookup: CDR1 SGHKS, CDR2 YYEKEE (reference sequence).

This clonotype was found a few times. This sequence joins TRBV29-1 and TRBJ2-2; D is tentatively TRBD1 or TRBD2 (5 bases each). CDR1 SQVTM and CDR2 ANQGSEA come from the germline V gene. This CDR3 contains 14 residues. Trimming pared 5 bases from V and 1 base from J, leaving 11 bases between. CDR3 in DNA: TGCAGCGTTTCGGGACCTATGAACACCGGGGAGCTGTTTTTT. Amino acid sequence: CSVSGPMNTGELFF.

The chain couples TRBV7-2 to TRBJ1-6; weak D call: TRBD1 (6 bases). V dropped 2 bases and J dropped 8 bases, with 16 bases sitting between them. The CDR3 is made up of 16 amino acids. Germline V CDR1 and CDR2: SGHTA, FQGNSA. CDR3 sequence reads: CASSLRVGQGYSPLHF. The CDR3 DNA sequence: TGTGCCAGCAGCTTACGGGTCGGGCAGGGGTATTCACCCCTCCACTTT.

The sample holds a few counts of this clonotype. The chain links TRBV9 to TRBJ2-4, with D tentatively TRBD1 (5 bases). Looked up from germline, CDR1 is SGDLS and CDR2 is YYNGEE. CDR3 length: 16 residues. V gave up 3 bases and J gave up 2 bases, with 15 bases separating them. CDR3 in amino acids: CASSAGFVGPKNIQYF. The DNA for the CDR3 is TGTGCCAGCAGCGCAGGATTCGTGGGGCCCAAAAACATTCAGTACTTC.

This clonotype was detected many times. The CDR3 DNA is TGTGCCAGCAGTTCGCGCGGGATCACTGAAGCTTTCTTT. This codes for CASSSRGITEAFF. This chain links TRBV6-2 or TRBV6-3 with TRBJ1-1; no clear D gene. The CDR3 spans 13 residues. V was pared by 4 bases and J by 4 bases, with 10 bases between. Looked up from germline, CDR1 is MNHEY and CDR2 is SVGEGT.

The chain recombines TRBV6-1 with TRBJ1-6; D is undetermined. CDR1 is MNHNS, CDR2 SASEGT, per germline. The CDR3 sequence is 16 residues long. Trimming took 1 base from V and 8 from J, leaving 15 bases between them. The CDR3: CASSEGLADWDSPLHF. The CDR3, as DNA: TGTGCCAGCAGTGAAGGTTTGGCGGACTGGGATTCACCCCTCCACTTT.

The V and J genes are TRBV5-6 and TRBJ2-1; D may be TRBD2 (5 bases). The CDR3 contains 12 residues. Germline V gene sequence: CDR1 SGHDT, CDR2 YYEEEE. Trimming took off 2 bases at V and 5 bases at J, with 5 bases between the two ends. For the CDR3, the DNA is TGTGCCAGCAGCTTCGGGGACAATGAGCAGTTCTTC. This encodes CASSFGDNEQFF.

Comment on this clonotype: The junction shows a germline mismatch at one end, possibly a read error. V gene TRBV2 combines with J gene TRBJ2-7; D may be TRBD2 (7 bases). Germline CDR1 is SNHLY and CDR2 is FYNNEI. CDR3 length equals 15 residues. In nucleotides, the CDR3 is TGCGCCAGCAGCCAAGGTCTTTCGGGGGGCAACGAGCAGTACTTC. Encoded protein: CASSQGLSGGNEQYF.

This clonotype was found many times. This chain connects TRBV3-1 to TRBJ1-2; no clear D. Germline CDR1 reads LGHDT; CDR2 reads YNNKEL (reference sequence). This CDR3 is built from 16 residues. V shed 4 bases and J shed 5 bases, with 20 bases lying between them. This CDR3 is CASSPDGLRAVYGYTF. The CDR3 nucleotides read TGTGCCAGCAGCCCAGACGGACTTAGGGCGGTTTATGGCTACACCTTC.

There are a few counts of this clonotype. V usage is TRBV20-1 and J usage is TRBJ1-2; D call uncertain. V lost 0 bases, J lost 4 bases, and 12 bases lay in between. CDR1 is DFQATT and CDR2 is SNEGSKA in the germline V gene (reference sequence). The CDR3 runs to 14 residues. This CDR3 reads CSAREYSWGYGYTF. Written as DNA, the CDR3 is TGCAGTGCTAGAGAGTACTCTTGGGGCTATGGCTACACCTTC.

Points on this clonotype: A single base separates this from a much larger clone, so it may be a read error. The V call is TRBV2, the J call TRBJ1-4; 9 bases fit TRBD1. Germline V gene lookup returns CDR1 SNHLY and CDR2 FYNNEI. With 6 bases clipped from V and 10 bases from J, the junction kept 6 bases outside the gene matches. The CDR3 has 13 residues. This CDR3 reads CASRGQGYGKLFF. The DNA of the CDR3 is TGTGCCAGCAGGGGACAGGGTTATGGAAAACTGTTTTTT.

Many counts were recorded for this clonotype. CDR3 in amino acids: CASSYSTLGGTLNSPLHF. CDR3 bases: TGTGCCAGCAGTTACTCGACATTAGGAGGAACCCTTAATTCACCCCTCCACTTT. The chain is built from TRBV6-2 or TRBV6-3 and TRBJ1-6; D unresolved. Germline CDR1 MNHEY, CDR2 SVGEGT. The V gene lost 0 bases and the J gene lost 6 bases, with 18 bases spanning the gap. The CDR3 spans 18 residues.

The sample holds a few counts of this clonotype. The chain recombines TRBV5-1 with TRBJ1-4; D is unclear. V was cut by 3 bases and J by 8 bases, with 17 bases left in between. Germline V gene data show CDR1 as SGHRS and CDR2 as YFSETQ. The CDR3 is 15 residues long. The CDR3, as DNA: TGCGCCAGCAGCTCTGGAGGGAAGTTTCAAGAAAAACTGTTTTTT. Translation: CASSSGGKFQEKLFF.

This clonotype came up many times. The V and J genes are TRBV7-9 and TRBJ2-5; TRBD2 matches 11 bases. This CDR3 region has 14 residues. The V and J ends lost 6 bases and 1 base, in that order; junction bases with no gene match: 1. Germline loops: CDR1 SEHNR, CDR2 FQNEAQ (reference sequence). CDR3 DNA: TGTGCCAGCAGGACTAGCGGGACCCAAGAGACCCAGTACTTC. Amino acids: CASRTSGTQETQYF.

The sample holds a few counts of this clonotype. V gene TRBV19 combines with J gene TRBJ1-6; 9 bases align to TRBD1. Germline loops: CDR1 LNHDA, CDR2 SQIVND (reference sequence). V dropped 7 bases and J dropped 7; count of bases not matched to a gene: 8. This CDR3 is 15 amino acids long. The CDR3 spells CASTLVTGGNSPLHF. The CDR3 nucleotides read TGTGCCAGTACCCTCGTGACAGGGGGAAATTCACCCCTCCACTTT. Full variable domain (outside the CDR3, taken from reference TRBV19 and TRBJ1-6): DGGITQSPKYLFRKEGQNVTLSCEQNLNHDAMYWYRQDPGQGLRLIYYSQIVNDFQKGDIAEGYSVSREKKESFPLTVTSAQKNPTAFYLCASTLVTGGNSPLHFGNGTRLTVT.

This clonotype was recorded at least ten times. J is TRBJ1-2 and V is TRBV2, with 7 bases that match TRBD1. The V and J ends lost 0 bases and 3 bases, in that order; junction bases with no gene match: 7. The germline CDR1 and CDR2 sequences are SNHLY and FYNNEI. The CDR3 is made up of 16 amino acids. CDR3 sequence reads: CASSEALGTAYYGYTF. The CDR3 bases are TGTGCCAGCAGTGAAGCCCTTGGGACAGCCTACTATGGCTACACCTTC.

This clonotype was seen more than once but under ten times. V and J are TRBV5-6 and TRBJ2-7, with D possibly matching TRBD1 (6 bases). This CDR3 has 16 amino acids. The germline CDR1 and CDR2 sequences are SGHDT and YYEEEE. V was cut by 4 bases and J by 0 bases, with 17 bases left in between. For the CDR3, the DNA is TGTGCCAGCAGCGGGGGCAGGGGTGGAGGCTCCTACGAGCAGTACTTC. Translated: CASSGGRGGGSYEQYF.

This clonotype was seen at least ten times. The chain joins TRBV18 to TRBJ2-7, with 9 bases aligning to TRBD1. The CDR3 is made up of 13 amino acids. V lost 3 bases and J lost 6; bases outside the gene matches: 3. CDR1 KGHSH and CDR2 LQKENI come from the germline V gene. The CDR3 nucleotides are TGTGCCAGCTCACCGGGACAGGGTCGCGAGCAGTACTTC. Translating gives CASSPGQGREQYF.

This clonotype was detected many times. The CDR3 protein is CASRPVAEKLFF. CDR3 DNA: TGTGCCAGCAGGCCGGTGGCTGAAAAACTGTTTTTT. This chain joins TRBV2 and TRBJ1-4; no clear D. V was shortened by 6 bases and J by 7 bases, with 9 bases between the two germline ends. CDR1 and CDR2 from the germline V gene are SNHLY and FYNNEI. This CDR3 comprises 12 residues.

This clonotype was seen at least ten times. In nucleotides, the CDR3 is TGCGCCAGCAGCTTAGACAGTGGAGAGACCCAGTACTTC. Its protein product is CASSLDSGETQYF. The chain is built from TRBV5-1 and TRBJ2-5; the D gene is possibly TRBD1 (5 bases). The CDR3 extends over 13 amino acids. Germline CDR1 is SGHRS and CDR2 is YFSETQ. Trimming removed 2 bases at V and 4 bases at J, with 9 bases between.

In its sample, this clonotype was seen many times. The chain carries TRBV12-3 or TRBV12-4 and TRBJ1-1, with 9 bases matching TRBD1. This CDR3 has 14 amino acids. The trim removed 3 bases at V and 10 bases at J, leaving 9 bases unmatched. CDR3 bases: TGTGCCAGCAGTTTCTTTAGGGACAGGGTAGTAGCTTTCTTT. Amino acids: CASSFFRDRVVAFF.

The sample holds a few counts of this clonotype. The chain is built from TRBV9 and TRBJ2-7; TRBD2 might be the D (6 bases). Germline V gene lookup returns CDR1 SGDLS and CDR2 YYNGEE. V lost 0 bases and J 4 bases, leaving 17 bases between the germline ends. CDR3 length: 16 residues. The CDR3 DNA reads TGTGCCAGCAGCGTAGACCCGGGAGCGAGATCTTACGAGCAGTACTTC. This encodes CASSVDPGARSYEQYF.